What follows are 7 T cell receptor beta chains derived from one specimen sequenced in a study of cytomegalovirus exposure and HLA in healthy donors. PCR primers comprised 60 Vbeta and 13 Jbeta primers. Data came from immunoSEQ multiplex PCR; TCRdb stores just in-frame clones and leaves some out. The table records about 200,000 clones, 80% to 85% of them present only once. Material for sequencing was PBMCs. The receptors stem from a boy younger than 10 in good health and CMV-seronegative.

The J gene is TRBJ1-5, the V gene TRBV10-1; D is uncertain. CDR1 and CDR2 (germline): WNHNN, SYGVQD (reference sequence). The V and J ends lost 4 bases and 4 bases respectively, with 5 bases between them. CDR3 length equals 12 residues. CDR3: CASSAGNQPQHF. The CDR3, as DNA: TGCGCCAGCAGTGCGGGTAATCAGCCCCAGCATTTT.

V is TRBV4-1 and J is TRBJ2-7, with D perhaps TRBD2 (6 bases). The CDR3 is made up of 15 amino acids. Per the germline V gene, CDR1 is MGHRA and CDR2 is YSYEKL. V shed 1 base and J shed 4 bases, with 14 bases lying between them. The CDR3 spells CASSQATVGGYEQYF. In DNA form, the CDR3 reads TGCGCCAGCAGCCAAGCGACCGTAGGAGGGTACGAGCAGTACTTC.

The genes are TRBV19 and TRBJ2-3; 10 positions agree with TRBD2. After removal of 6 bases from V and 5 bases from J, the junction contained 5 bases not matched to a gene. This CDR3 contains 14 residues. Per the germline V gene, CDR1 is LNHDA and CDR2 is SQIVND (reference sequence). Here the CDR3 reads CASRRAGGIDTQYF. CDR3 nucleotides: TGTGCCAGTAGACGAGCGGGGGGGATAGATACGCAGTATTTT.

This clone was detected only once. The J gene is TRBJ1-5, the V gene TRBV11-2, with D unresolved. From germline, CDR1 is SGHAT and CDR2 FQNNGV. Trimming stripped 4 bases from V and 5 bases from J, with 9 bases between. The length of the CDR3 is 13 residues. The CDR3 sequence: CASSSDPDQPQHF. The CDR3 coding sequence is TGTGCCAGCAGCTCAGATCCGGATCAGCCCCAGCATTTT.

This clone was seen more than once but under ten times. This chain links TRBV6-6 with TRBJ1-2, with 8 bases identical to TRBD1. Germline V gene data show CDR1 as MNHNY and CDR2 as SVGAGI (reference sequence). Germline trimming cut 8 bases from V and 4 bases from J; bases unmatched to any gene: 6. This CDR3 region has 13 residues. The CDR3 protein is CASASTGGYGYTF. In nucleotides, the CDR3 is TGTGCCAGCGCTTCTACAGGGGGCTATGGCTACACCTTC.

The chain is built from TRBV19 and TRBJ2-7, with a weak D call TRBD1 (5 bases). Trimming took off 1 base at V and 2 bases at J, with 12 bases between the two ends. Germline lookup yields CDR1 LNHDA and CDR2 SQIVND (reference sequence). This CDR3 comprises 15 residues. In nucleotides, the CDR3 is TGTGCCAGTAGTATAGCACAGGCCCCCGCCTACGAGCAGTACTTC. Translation: CASSIAQAPAYEQYF.

The chain joins TRBV5-4 to TRBJ2-1; 10 bases are shared with TRBD1. With V trimmed by 4 bases and J by 7 bases, 8 bases remained unmatched. The CDR3 is 15 amino acids. Germline V gene lookup returns CDR1 SGHNT and CDR2 YYREEE (reference sequence). DNA of the CDR3: TGTGCCAGCAGCGCCGGGACAGGGGAAGGTAATGAGCAGTTCTTC. Its translation: CASSAGTGEGNEQFF.